The 13 T cell receptor beta chains below were found in one sample sequenced in a study of blood T cell repertoires in COVID-19. Profiling relied on immunoSEQ multiplex PCR, and the TCRdb table lists in-frame clones only, not all of them. The sample has approximately 280,000 clones; approximately 84% are singletons. Sequencing used peripheral blood. Every receptor here comes from a woman aged 25-40 years who had recovered from COVID-19.

The chain links TRBV7-9 to TRBJ1-2; D might be TRBD1 (6 bases). Germline-derived CDR1 and CDR2 are SEHNR and FQNEAQ (reference sequence). Trimming took off 1 base at V and 3 bases at J, with 9 bases between the two ends. The CDR3 consists of 14 residues. CDR3 sequence: CASSLGPGDYGYTF. Written as DNA, the CDR3 is TGTGCCAGCAGCTTAGGGCCAGGGGACTATGGCTACACCTTC.

The V and J genes are TRBV29-1 and TRBJ1-4; TRBD1 agrees at 8 bases. The germline CDR1 and CDR2 sequences are SQVTM and ANQGSEA. J was trimmed by 8 bases and V by 6 bases; bases with no gene match: 11. The CDR3 contains 14 residues. The CDR3 region is CSVRLTGEEEKLFF. The CDR3 coding sequence is TGCAGCGTCCGCCTGACAGGGGAGGAGGAAAAACTGTTTTTT.

This sequence joins TRBV5-3 and TRBJ1-2; possibly TRBD1 for D (6 bases). TRBV5-3 is known as an ORF, though its function is uncertain. The V and J ends lost 3 bases and 6 bases respectively, with 15 bases between them. This CDR3 spans 14 amino acids. The CDR3 nucleotides read TGTGCCAGAAGCTGTCGGGGGGGCGCGGATGGCTACACCTTC. Translating it yields CARSCRGGADGYTF.

This rearrangement joins TRBV14 to TRBJ1-1; 7 nucleotides match TRBD1. The CDR3 runs 12 residues. Germline V lookup: CDR1 SGHDN, CDR2 FVKESK. V lost 3 bases to trimming and J lost 6 bases; unmatched junction nucleotides: 1. CDR3 region: CASSHDRAEAFF. For the CDR3, the DNA is TGTGCCAGCAGCCACGACAGGGCTGAAGCTTTCTTT.

The gene calls are TRBV30 and TRBJ1-1; unclear D gene. V lost 1 base to trimming and J lost 0 bases, with 6 bases between them. Germline CDR1 and CDR2: GTSNPN and SVGIG (reference sequence). This CDR3 is 13 amino acids long. The CDR3 sequence: CAWSGPMNTEAFF. For the CDR3, the DNA is TGTGCCTGGAGTGGTCCCATGAACACTGAAGCTTTCTTT. The entire variable domain, with the rest obtained from reference TRBV30 and TRBJ1-1, is as follows: SQTIHQWPATLVQPVGSPLSLECTVEGTSNPNLYWYRQAAGRGLQLLFYSVGIGQISSEVPQNLSASRPQDRQFILSSKKLLLSDSGFYLCAWSGPMNTEAFFGQGTRLTVV.

V and J are TRBV7-2 and TRBJ2-7, with a tentative D call TRBD2 (5 bases). The CDR3 sequence is 13 residues long. V was cut by 1 base and J by 2 bases, with 6 bases left in between. CDR1 and CDR2 (germline): SGHTA, FQGNSA. CDR3 coding DNA: TGTGCCAGCAGCTTAGAACTAGCCTACGAGCAGTACTTC. Translation: CASSLELAYEQYF.

The rearrangement links TRBV5-4 to TRBJ1-1; 7 positions agree with TRBD1. CDR3 length: 15 amino acids. Germline V gives CDR1 SGHNT, CDR2 YYREEE (reference sequence). Trimming took 9 bases from V and 3 from J; bases not matched to a gene: 14. CDR3 protein: CATFTGTGVYTEAFF. CDR3 nucleotide sequence: TGTGCCACCTTCACCGGCACAGGGGTTTACACTGAAGCTTTCTTT. The full variable domain, rest sourced from reference TRBV5-4 and TRBJ1-1, is ETGVTQSPTHLIKTRGQQVTLRCSSQSGHNTVSWYQQALGQGPQFIFQYYREEENGRGNFPPRFSGLQFPNYSSELNVNALELDDSALYLCATFTGTGVYTEAFFGQGTRLTVV.

The chain couples TRBV6-2 or TRBV6-3 to TRBJ1-1, with D unclear. The germline V and J ends were trimmed by 0 bases and 4 bases, with 12 bases remaining between them. Germline CDR1 is MNHEY and CDR2 is SVGEGT. The length of the CDR3 is 15 residues. CDR3: CASSYSSSRSTEAFF. The CDR3 nucleotides are TGTGCCAGCAGTTACTCGAGTTCCCGGAGCACTGAAGCTTTCTTT.

J is TRBJ2-6 and V is TRBV19, with D tentatively TRBD2 (6 bases). The CDR3 totals 16 residues. The germline V gene has CDR1 LNHDA and CDR2 SQIVND (reference sequence). V dropped 5 bases and J dropped 0 bases, with 11 bases sitting between them. CDR3 residues: CASSAGLRSGANVLTF. CDR3 DNA sequence: TGTGCCAGTAGTGCGGGACTCCGCTCTGGGGCCAACGTCCTGACTTTC.

J is TRBJ2-5 and V is TRBV15, with 10 bases fitting TRBD2. This CDR3 is 14 amino acids long. Unmatched junction bases numbered 8, after V lost 11 bases and J lost 2 bases. Per germline, CDR1 LNHNV and CDR2 YYDKDF (reference sequence). CDR3: CAARAGGLQETQYF. As DNA, the CDR3 is TGTGCCGCTCGAGCGGGAGGGCTACAAGAGACCCAGTACTTC.

The genes are TRBV2 and TRBJ1-2; unclear D gene. From germline, CDR1 is SNHLY and CDR2 FYNNEI. This CDR3 spans 12 amino acids. V dropped 6 bases and J dropped 8 bases, with 13 bases sitting between them. The CDR3 sequence: CASRQLVGGYTF. As DNA, the CDR3 is TGTGCCAGCAGACAACTTGTCGGGGGCTACACCTTC.

The chain links TRBV5-1 to TRBJ2-5; a weak D match, TRBD2 (5 bases). V was pared by 0 bases and J by 4 bases, with 13 bases between. Per the germline V gene, CDR1 is SGHRS and CDR2 is YFSETQ. This CDR3 comprises 15 residues. CDR3 loop: CASSLGLTKGETQYF. CDR3 DNA: TGCGCCAGCAGCTTGGGTCTGACTAAGGGAGAGACCCAGTACTTC.

The genes are TRBV18 and TRBJ2-7; possible D gene TRBD1, 6 bases. Germline loops: CDR1 KGHSH, CDR2 LQKENI. V was trimmed by 4 bases and J by 4 bases, leaving 8 bases between them. This CDR3 has 12 residues. The CDR3 bases are TGTGCCAGCTCACGAGGACAGTACGAGCAGTACTTC. This translates into CASSRGQYEQYF.